These 10 T cell receptor beta chains were sequenced from one sample in a study of T cells in Graves' hyperthyroidism and ophthalmopathy. Amplified regions were TCR beta CDR3 sequences from RNA transcripts. The HTBI set primed first-round TCR CDR3 RT-PCR. Via MiXCR, TCRdb re-called the multiplex PCR reads, giving one row per CDR3 protein. The sample carries hundreds of thousands of distinct CDR3 sequences, approximately 23% recorded once. Specimen: blood. Source of these receptors: a woman aged 40 to 49 with Graves' ophthalmopathy.

The chain has TRBV2 and TRBJ2-5; TRBD2 matches 9 bases. CDR3 length: 14 residues. Germline V lookup: CDR1 SNHLY, CDR2 FYNNEI. Losses at the gene ends were 6 bases for V and 4 bases for J; bases not matched to a gene: 6. CDR3 bases: TGTGCCAGCAGAGGCGGGGGGGCATCAGAGACCCAGTACTTC. Protein: CASRGGGASETQYF. Filled out from reference TRBV2 and TRBJ2-5, the complete variable domain reads EPEVTQTPSHQVTQMGQEVILRCVPISNHLYFYWYRQILGQKVEFLVSFYNNEISEKSEIFDDQFSVERPDGSNFTLKIRSTKLEDSAMYFCASRGGGASETQYFGPGTRLLVL.

This clonotype was seen at least ten times. The chain combines TRBV6-1 with TRBJ2-1; D unclear. V was cut by 0 bases and J by 1 base, with 7 bases left in between. Germline loops: CDR1 MNHNS, CDR2 SASEGT. The CDR3 covers 15 residues. This CDR3 is CASSEAEGSYNEQFF. The CDR3 DNA follows: TGTGCCAGCAGTGAAGCCGAAGGATCCTACAATGAGCAGTTCTTC.

This clonotype was seen at least ten times. DNA for the CDR3: TGTGCCAGCAGCTTAAACGATCTGCGGCTTTACTTC. Protein product: CASSLNDLRLYF. The chain combines TRBV11-2 with TRBJ2-7; no clear D. The CDR3 loop spans 12 amino acids. Trimming left V 2 bases short and J 13 bases short, with 15 bases between. The germline V gene encodes CDR1 SGHAT and CDR2 FQNNGV.

This clonotype occurred many times. This chain uses TRBV19 with TRBJ1-2; D call uncertain. The CDR3 is 11 residues long. V was cut by 10 bases and J by 8 bases, with 14 bases left in between. Germline CDR1 is LNHDA and CDR2 is SQIVND (reference sequence). CDR3 nucleotides: TGTGCCATTCTCTCTGGTGCAGGCTACACCTTC. Translating gives CAILSGAGYTF.

This clonotype has a handful of counts. The V call is TRBV5-1, the J call TRBJ2-5; D ambiguous. The CDR3 length is 14 residues. Deletions cut 0 bases from V and 3 bases from J, with 9 bases between. CDR1 and CDR2 (germline): SGHRS, YFSETQ. The CDR3 region has the DNA TGCGCCAGCAGCTTGGCCCCAGGTGAAGAGACCCAGTACTTC. This encodes CASSLAPGEETQYF.

The chain uses TRBV12-3 or TRBV12-4 and TRBJ2-2; D may be TRBD1 or TRBD2 (7 bases each). CDR3 size: 15 residues. Trimming removed 4 bases at V and 4 bases at J, with 13 bases between. The CDR3, as DNA: TGTGCCAGCAGTTCCAGGGGGGGTAGCACCGGGGAGCTGTTTTTT. This sequence encodes CASSSRGGSTGELFF.

This clonotype was counted many times. The chain carries TRBV6-5 and TRBJ1-5; D may be TRBD1 (5 bases). The CDR3 has 12 residues. The V gene's germline CDR1 is MNHEY and CDR2 SVGAGI. With 9 bases removed from V and 2 bases from J, the gap between germline ends came to 8 bases. CDR3 sequence: CASGDGNQPQHF. The CDR3, as DNA: TGTGCCAGTGGGGACGGCAATCAGCCCCAGCATTTT.

This clonotype was detected many times. V gene TRBV6-2 or TRBV6-3 combines with J gene TRBJ1-1; D possibly corresponds to TRBD1 (6 bases). The length of the CDR3 is 14 residues. The V gene's germline CDR1 is MNHEY and CDR2 SVGEGT. V dropped 2 bases and J dropped 4 bases, with 11 bases sitting between them. In DNA, the CDR3 is TGTGCCAGCAGTTACGACAGGATGGGCACTGAAGCTTTCTTT. It yields the protein CASSYDRMGTEAFF.

This clonotype came up many times. The chain is built from TRBV7-9 and TRBJ2-5, with 7 bases fitting TRBD1. This CDR3 is 13 amino acids long. In germline, CDR1 is SEHNR, CDR2 FQNEAQ (reference sequence). The V segment lost 4 bases and the J segment 5 bases; nucleotides outside the gene matches: 4. CDR3 in amino acids: CASSSRDSETQYF. Here the CDR3 DNA reads TGTGCCAGCAGCTCCCGGGACAGTGAGACCCAGTACTTC. Based on the CDR3 plus reference TRBV7-9 and TRBJ2-5, the full variable domain is DTGVSQNPRHKITKRGQNVTFRCDPISEHNRLYWYRQTLGQGPEFLTYFQNEAQLEKSRLLSDRFSAERPKGSFSTLEIQRTEQGDSAMYLCASSSRDSETQYFGPGTRLLVL.

V is TRBV24-1 and J is TRBJ2-5; 8 bases map to TRBD2. V gave up 4 bases and J gave up 4 bases; unmatched junction bases: 4. The CDR3 is 14 residues long. From germline, CDR1 is KGHDR and CDR2 SFDVKD. CDR3 sequence (DNA): TGTGCCACCAGTGAAATAGCGGGACGAGAGACCCAGTACTTC. Translation: CATSEIAGRETQYF.